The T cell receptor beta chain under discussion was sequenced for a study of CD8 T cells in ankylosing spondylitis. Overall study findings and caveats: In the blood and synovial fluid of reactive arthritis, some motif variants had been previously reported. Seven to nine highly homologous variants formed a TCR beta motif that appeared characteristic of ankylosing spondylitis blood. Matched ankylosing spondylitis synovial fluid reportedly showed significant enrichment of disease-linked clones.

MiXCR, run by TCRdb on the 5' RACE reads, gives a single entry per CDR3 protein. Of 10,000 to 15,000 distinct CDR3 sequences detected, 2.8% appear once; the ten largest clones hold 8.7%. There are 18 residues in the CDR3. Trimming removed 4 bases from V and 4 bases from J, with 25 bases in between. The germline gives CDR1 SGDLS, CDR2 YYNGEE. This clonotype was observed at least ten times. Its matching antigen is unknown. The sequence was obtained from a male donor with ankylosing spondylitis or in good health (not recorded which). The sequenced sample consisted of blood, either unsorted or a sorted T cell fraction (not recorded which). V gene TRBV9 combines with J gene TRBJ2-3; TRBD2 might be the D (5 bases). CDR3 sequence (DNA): TGTGCCAGCAGCTCTGATGTAGGGCAGCAGCTGAGGGCAGATACGCAGTATTTT. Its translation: CASSSDVGQQLRADTQYF.